This passage covers 31 T cell receptor beta chains from one sample sequenced in a study of blood T cell repertoires in COVID-19. Measured with immunoSEQ multiplex PCR; TCRdb has only the in-frame clones, and not every one. The sample consists of 300,000 or so clones, roughly 88% of them appearing once. The material sequenced was peripheral blood. The receptor set was obtained from a woman in her thirties with COVID-19, enrolled during active disease.

The chain carries TRBV18 and TRBJ1-1; TRBD1 is a possible D gene (6 bases). Looked up from germline, CDR1 is KGHSH and CDR2 is LQKENI. CDR3 length: 14 residues. Trimming stripped 2 bases from V and 5 bases from J, with 12 bases between. The CDR3 region is CASSPNRVGTEAFF. In nucleotides, the CDR3 is TGTGCCAGCTCACCAAACAGGGTCGGGACTGAAGCTTTCTTT.

This clone was seen a handful of times. The chain has TRBV30 and TRBJ1-1; possibly TRBD1 for D (6 bases). V was trimmed by 4 bases and J by 0 bases, leaving 9 bases between them. This CDR3 region has 13 residues. Germline CDR1 GTSNPN, CDR2 SVGIG (reference sequence). CDR3 sequence reads: CAWNTGLNTEAFF. CDR3 nucleotide sequence: TGTGCCTGGAACACAGGGCTGAACACTGAAGCTTTCTTT.

This clone occurred a few times. CDR3 protein: CASSLQTSGSAGEQFF. CDR3 DNA: TGTGCCAGCAGCCTCCAGACTAGCGGGAGTGCTGGTGAGCAGTTCTTC. The chain uses TRBV9 and TRBJ2-1; TRBD2 matches 12 bases. Germline lookup yields CDR1 SGDLS and CDR2 YYNGEE. With 4 bases clipped from V and 9 bases from J, the junction kept 11 bases outside the gene matches. The CDR3 covers 16 residues. The variable domain in full, completed from reference TRBV9 and TRBJ2-1, reads DSGVTQTPKHLITATGQRVTLRCSPRSGDLSVYWYQQSLDQGLQFLIQYYNGEERAKGNILERFSAQQFPDLHSELNLSSLELGDSALYFCASSLQTSGSAGEQFFGPGTRLTVL.

This chain joins TRBV18 and TRBJ1-1, with no clear D. V lost 4 bases, J lost 5 bases, and 11 bases lay in between. This CDR3 is 13 amino acids long. Germline V lookup: CDR1 KGHSH, CDR2 LQKENI. The CDR3 reads CASSQGRGTEAFF. The CDR3 DNA reads as TGTGCCAGCTCACAAGGGCGGGGAACTGAAGCTTTCTTT. Drawing the rest from reference TRBV18 and TRBJ1-1, the complete variable domain is NAGVMQNPRHLVRRRGQEARLRCSPMKGHSHVYWYRQLPEEGLKFMVYLQKENIIDESGMPKERFSAEFPKEGPSILRIQQVVRGDSAAYFCASSQGRGTEAFFGQGTRLTVV.

This chain's CDR3 is CASSSGSSYEQYF. In nucleotides, the CDR3 is TGTGCCAGCAGTAGCGGGAGTTCCTACGAGCAGTACTTC. The chain carries TRBV14 and TRBJ2-7; 9 bases map to TRBD2. The germline V gene encodes CDR1 SGHDN and CDR2 FVKESK. The trim removed 6 bases at V and 1 base at J, leaving 1 base unmatched. The CDR3 is 13 amino acids.

The chain recombines TRBV6-2 or TRBV6-3 with TRBJ1-5; weak D call: TRBD1 (5 bases). The CDR3 extends over 19 amino acids. Germline V gene lookup returns CDR1 MNHEY and CDR2 SVGEGT. V was clipped by 3 bases and J by 2 bases, with 23 bases between them. Written as DNA, the CDR3 is TGTGCCAGCAGTTATTTTAGGGGTACAGTTACATGGGGCAATCAGCCCCAGCATTTT. Protein sequence: CASSYFRGTVTWGNQPQHF.

This clone was observed a few times. The rearrangement links TRBV2 to TRBJ2-2; 14 bases map to TRBD2. There are 15 residues in the CDR3. V lost 6 bases to trimming and J lost 6 bases; unmatched junction nucleotides: 3. The germline CDR1 and CDR2 sequences are SNHLY and FYNNEI. CDR3 protein: CASRGTSGRAGELFF. The CDR3 nucleotides are TGTGCCAGCAGGGGGACTAGCGGGAGAGCCGGGGAGCTGTTTTTT.

The rearrangement uses TRBV5-6 and TRBJ2-5, with D possibly being TRBD1 (5 bases). Per germline, CDR1 SGHDT and CDR2 YYEEEE. V was cut by 3 bases and J by 3 bases, with 18 bases left in between. The CDR3 is 16 amino acids. This CDR3 is CASSSHELPGKETQYF. For the CDR3, the DNA is TGTGCCAGCAGCTCCCACGAGCTCCCAGGGAAAGAGACCCAGTACTTC. Drawing the rest from reference TRBV5-6 and TRBJ2-5, the complete variable domain is DAGVTQSPTHLIKTRGQQVTLRCSPKSGHDTVSWYQQALGQGPQFIFQYYEEEERQRGNFPDRFSGHQFPNYSSELNVNALLLGDSALYLCASSSHELPGKETQYFGPGTRLLVL.

CDR3 sequence (DNA): TGTGCCAGCAGTCTCGACCCGGGGGGTGGCTATAATTCACCCCTCCACTTT. This encodes CASSLDPGGGYNSPLHF. The rearrangement links TRBV27 to TRBJ1-6; a weak D match, TRBD1 (5 bases). CDR1 is MNHEY and CDR2 is SMNVEV in the germline V gene (reference sequence). The CDR3 length is 17 residues. Trimming took off 5 bases at V and 3 bases at J, with 17 bases between the two ends.

This rearrangement joins TRBV18 to TRBJ1-2, with 9 positions matching TRBD1. Germline V gene lookup returns CDR1 KGHSH and CDR2 LQKENI. The CDR3 has 16 residues. Unmatched junction bases numbered 11, after V lost 1 base and J lost 8 bases. The CDR3 DNA reads TGTGCCAGCTCACCACAGTTAAGTGGACAGGGGCTGGGCTACACCTTC. This codes for CASSPQLSGQGLGYTF. Drawing the rest from reference TRBV18 and TRBJ1-2, the complete variable domain is NAGVMQNPRHLVRRRGQEARLRCSPMKGHSHVYWYRQLPEEGLKFMVYLQKENIIDESGMPKERFSAEFPKEGPSILRIQQVVRGDSAAYFCASSPQLSGQGLGYTFGSGTRLTVV.

This clone was counted ten times or more. The chain uses TRBV29-1 and TRBJ1-3, with D uncertain. The V end was cut by 5 bases, the J end by 3 bases, with 14 bases between. Germline lookup yields CDR1 SQVTM and CDR2 ANQGSEA. The CDR3 covers 14 residues. The CDR3 nucleotides are TGCAGCGTTTCTCAGCATGCGGGTGGAAACACCATATATTTT. It yields the protein CSVSQHAGGNTIYF.

This clone was found a few times. The chain carries TRBV2 and TRBJ1-6; D unclear. There are 13 residues in the CDR3. The ends were cut back, 7 bases at V and 6 bases at J, with 10 bases in the middle. Germline loops: CDR1 SNHLY, CDR2 FYNNEI. CDR3 nucleotides: TGTGCCAGCATCCGGGATCTTAATTCACCCCTCCACTTT. Amino acid sequence: CASIRDLNSPLHF.

The gene calls are TRBV7-9 and TRBJ1-1, with a possible D match to TRBD1 (6 bases). The germline V and J ends were trimmed by 4 bases and 5 bases, with 14 bases remaining between them. In germline, CDR1 is SEHNR, CDR2 FQNEAQ (reference sequence). There are 14 residues in the CDR3. The CDR3 DNA reads as TGTGCCAGCAGCTCCGACACAGGGTTAACTGAAGCTTTCTTT. It specifies CASSSDTGLTEAFF. The complete variable domain, with remaining parts taken from reference TRBV7-9 and TRBJ1-1, reads DTGVSQNPRHKITKRGQNVTFRCDPISEHNRLYWYRQTLGQGPEFLTYFQNEAQLEKSRLLSDRFSAERPKGSFSTLEIQRTEQGDSAMYLCASSSDTGLTEAFFGQGTRLTVV.

The V and J genes are TRBV5-1 and TRBJ2-7; 9 bases align to TRBD2. This CDR3 is built from 15 residues. Germline V lookup: CDR1 SGHRS, CDR2 YFSETQ. With 1 base clipped from V and 1 base from J, the junction kept 3 bases outside the gene matches. This chain's CDR3 is CASSLLTSGSYEQYF. Here the CDR3 DNA reads TGCGCCAGCAGCTTGCTGACTAGCGGTTCCTACGAGCAGTACTTC.

The gene calls are TRBV7-9 and TRBJ2-2; 9 nucleotides line up with TRBD2. With V trimmed by 4 bases and J by 2 bases, 2 bases remained unmatched. There are 15 residues in the CDR3. Germline-derived CDR1 and CDR2 are SEHNR and FQNEAQ (reference sequence). CDR3 coding DNA: TGTGCCAGCAGCTGGCTAGCGGGAAACACCGGGGAGCTGTTTTTT. This sequence encodes CASSWLAGNTGELFF.

The gene calls are TRBV7-9 and TRBJ2-1; 8 bases match TRBD1. The length of the CDR3 is 15 residues. The germline gives CDR1 SEHNR, CDR2 FQNEAQ (reference sequence). Trimming at V came to 6 bases and at J to 6 bases, leaving 10 bases not matched to a gene. The CDR3 region is CASSPGQGDGNEQFF. The CDR3 nucleotides are TGTGCCAGCAGTCCCGGACAGGGAGATGGCAATGAGCAGTTCTTC.

The chain carries TRBV28 and TRBJ1-1; D is undetermined. In germline, CDR1 is MDHEN, CDR2 SYDVKM. Trimming removed 7 bases from V and 0 bases from J, with 6 bases in between. This CDR3 spans 12 amino acids. CDR3 DNA sequence: TGTGCCAGCAAGCTTTTGAACACTGAAGCTTTCTTT. Amino acids: CASKLLNTEAFF.

V usage is TRBV4-2 and J usage is TRBJ1-2; D possibly corresponds to TRBD1 (5 bases). Looked up from germline, CDR1 is LGHNA and CDR2 is YNFKEQ. CDR3 length: 15 residues. Trimming removed 3 bases at V and 8 bases at J, with 19 bases between. The CDR3 reads CASSQSTRGERGYTF. DNA of the CDR3: TGTGCCAGCAGCCAGTCTACCCGGGGGGAGAGAGGCTACACCTTC.

The chain recombines TRBV5-6 with TRBJ1-2; 8 bases are shared with TRBD1. Germline CDR1 and CDR2: SGHDT and YYEEEE. The CDR3 has 14 residues. The V segment lost 0 bases and the J segment 7 bases; nucleotides outside the gene matches: 5. CDR3 sequence reads: CASSLGQGFVGYTF. The CDR3 bases are TGTGCCAGCAGCTTGGGACAGGGGTTTGTTGGCTACACCTTC.

A single count supports this clone. A far larger clone is a single base away, which makes a read error likely. The J gene is TRBJ1-5, the V gene TRBV5-5; unclear D gene. The CDR3 has 14 amino acids. Germline CDR1 reads SGHKS; CDR2 reads YYEKEE (reference sequence). Trimming stripped 2 bases from V and 0 bases from J, with 6 bases between. The CDR3 nucleotides are TGTGCCAGCAGCTTATCAGTTAGCAATCAGCCCCAGCATTTT. It encodes CASSLSVSNQPQHF. Full variable domain (missing parts from reference TRBV5-5 and TRBJ1-5): DAGVTQSPTHLIKTRGQQVTLRCSPISGHKSVSWYQQVLGQGPQFIFQYYEKEERGRGNFPDRFSARQFPNYSSELNVNALLLGDSALYLCASSLSVSNQPQHFGDGTRLSIL.

The V and J genes are TRBV2 and TRBJ2-2; 7 bases agree with TRBD2. CDR1 and CDR2 (germline): SNHLY, FYNNEI. The CDR3 runs 18 residues. The V gene end was trimmed by 3 bases and the J gene end by 3 bases; junction bases not matched to a gene: 13. CDR3: CASSDGRERGWDTGELFF. The CDR3 DNA is TGTGCCAGCAGTGATGGGCGGGAGCGGGGTTGGGACACCGGGGAGCTGTTTTTT.

The chain recombines TRBV6-6 with TRBJ1-1, with D perhaps matching TRBD1 (6 bases). The CDR3 extends over 13 amino acids. Germline V gene data show CDR1 as MNHNY and CDR2 as SVGAGI (reference sequence). Trimming took off 6 bases at V and 5 bases at J, with 13 bases between the two ends. The CDR3 spells CASRPGEGTEAFF. The DNA for the CDR3 is TGTGCCAGCAGACCAGGGGAGGGAACTGAAGCTTTCTTT.

J is TRBJ2-3 and V is TRBV4-1; D unclear. The CDR3 loop spans 14 amino acids. V was clipped by 2 bases and J by 1 base, with 7 bases between them. Per germline, CDR1 MGHRA and CDR2 YSYEKL. CDR3 in amino acids: CASSQSRGTDTQYF. The CDR3 DNA follows: TGCGCCAGCAGCCAATCTCGGGGCACAGATACGCAGTATTTT.

The chain uses TRBV18 and TRBJ2-1; D is possibly TRBD1 (5 bases). The V end was cut by 8 bases, the J end by 0 bases, with 11 bases between. The CDR3 has 14 amino acids. Germline lookup yields CDR1 KGHSH and CDR2 LQKENI. The CDR3 protein is CASQGESSYNEQFF. The DNA of the CDR3 is TGTGCCAGCCAAGGGGAAAGCTCCTACAATGAGCAGTTCTTC.

The rearrangement joins TRBV6-6 to TRBJ1-6; tentatively, D is TRBD1 (6 bases). The CDR3 contains 13 residues. Trimming removed 6 bases at V and 7 bases at J, with 10 bases between. Germline CDR1 reads MNHNY; CDR2 reads SVGAGI (reference sequence). The CDR3 loop is CASSYDRNSPLHF. In DNA, the CDR3 is TGTGCCAGCAGCTACGACAGGAATTCACCCCTCCACTTT.

The rearrangement uses TRBV2 and TRBJ2-5, with 10 bases matching TRBD2. Germline trimming cut 7 bases from V and 2 bases from J; bases unmatched to any gene: 10. The CDR3 runs to 16 residues. Germline assignment: CDR1 SNHLY and CDR2 FYNNEI. The CDR3 bases are TGTGCCAGCACCTCATGGACTAGCGGAGTGCAAGAGACCCAGTACTTC. Encoded protein: CASTSWTSGVQETQYF.

This rearrangement joins TRBV5-8 to TRBJ1-1; 10 bases line up with TRBD1. V was clipped by 4 bases and J by 4 bases; unmatched bases: 7. The CDR3 totals 15 residues. The germline CDR1 and CDR2 sequences are SGHTS and YDEGEE. The CDR3 reads CASSAGGQGITEAFF. DNA for the CDR3: TGTGCCAGCAGCGCCGGGGGACAGGGGATCACTGAAGCTTTCTTT.

The chain combines TRBV7-9 with TRBJ1-2, with TRBD1 identical over 8 bases. Germline V CDR1 and CDR2: SEHNR, FQNEAQ (reference sequence). This CDR3 has 16 residues. Trimming at V came to 0 bases and at J to 3 bases, leaving 6 bases not matched to a gene. The CDR3 sequence is CASSLARTGTYYGYTF. CDR3 DNA: TGTGCCAGCAGCTTAGCGCGGACAGGGACTTACTATGGCTACACCTTC.

This chain uses TRBV19 with TRBJ1-1; the D is unclear. The CDR3 totals 13 residues. The germline V gene encodes CDR1 LNHDA and CDR2 SQIVND (reference sequence). V shed 0 bases and J shed 8 bases, with 10 bases lying between them. The CDR3 loop is CASSIDLAGEAFF. CDR3 coding DNA: TGTGCCAGTAGTATAGATCTAGCGGGAGAAGCTTTCTTT.

This clone was seen many times. J is TRBJ1-1 and V is TRBV24-1; 8 bases are shared with TRBD1. The germline V gene has CDR1 KGHDR and CDR2 SFDVKD. V lost 5 bases to trimming and J lost 5 bases; unmatched junction nucleotides: 6. CDR3 size: 14 residues. The CDR3 loop is CATSGGRGQTEAFF. CDR3 nucleotide sequence: TGTGCCACCAGTGGAGGCAGGGGGCAAACTGAAGCTTTCTTT.

This chain uses TRBV9 with TRBJ2-5; 7 nucleotides match TRBD2. The CDR3 length is 14 residues. The trim removed 1 base at V and 5 bases at J, leaving 5 bases unmatched. Germline V lookup: CDR1 SGDLS, CDR2 YYNGEE. The CDR3 DNA sequence: TGTGCCAGCAGCGTATCCGGGGGGTCCGAGACCCAGTACTTC. Protein sequence: CASSVSGGSETQYF. The complete variable domain, with remaining parts taken from reference TRBV9 and TRBJ2-5, reads DSGVTQTPKHLITATGQRVTLRCSPRSGDLSVYWYQQSLDQGLQFLIQYYNGEERAKGNILERFSAQQFPDLHSELNLSSLELGDSALYFCASSVSGGSETQYFGPGTRLLVL.